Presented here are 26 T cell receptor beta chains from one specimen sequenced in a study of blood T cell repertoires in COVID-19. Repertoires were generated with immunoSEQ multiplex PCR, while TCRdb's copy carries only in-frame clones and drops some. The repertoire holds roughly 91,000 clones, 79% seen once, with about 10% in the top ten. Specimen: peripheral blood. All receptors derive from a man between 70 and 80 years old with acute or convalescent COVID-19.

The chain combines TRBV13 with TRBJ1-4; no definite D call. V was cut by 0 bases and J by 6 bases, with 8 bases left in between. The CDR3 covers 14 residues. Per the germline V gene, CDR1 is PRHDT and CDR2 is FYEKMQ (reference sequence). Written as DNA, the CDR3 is TGTGCCAGCAGCTTAGGTCTAATGGATGAAAAACTGTTTTTT. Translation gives CASSLGLMDEKLFF.

CDR3 coding DNA: TGTGCCAGTAACAGTCTAGCCAAAAACATTCAGTACTTC. Its protein is CASNSLAKNIQYF. J is TRBJ2-4 and V is TRBV19; no clear D. V gave up 7 bases and J gave up 0 bases, with 7 bases separating them. This CDR3 has 13 amino acids. The germline V gene encodes CDR1 LNHDA and CDR2 SQIVND (reference sequence).

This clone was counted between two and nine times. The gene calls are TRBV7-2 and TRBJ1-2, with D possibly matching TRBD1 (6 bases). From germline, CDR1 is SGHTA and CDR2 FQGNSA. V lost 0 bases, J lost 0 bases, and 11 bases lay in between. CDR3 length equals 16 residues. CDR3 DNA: TGTGCCAGCAGCTTAGCGGGGGCAGCTACTAACTATGGCTACACCTTC. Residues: CASSLAGAATNYGYTF.

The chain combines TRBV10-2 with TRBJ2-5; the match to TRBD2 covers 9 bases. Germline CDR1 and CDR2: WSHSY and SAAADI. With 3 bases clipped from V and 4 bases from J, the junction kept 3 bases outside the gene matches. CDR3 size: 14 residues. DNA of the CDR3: TGCGCCAGCAGTGACCAGCGGGGGGCAGAGACCCAGTACTTC. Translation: CASSDQRGAETQYF.

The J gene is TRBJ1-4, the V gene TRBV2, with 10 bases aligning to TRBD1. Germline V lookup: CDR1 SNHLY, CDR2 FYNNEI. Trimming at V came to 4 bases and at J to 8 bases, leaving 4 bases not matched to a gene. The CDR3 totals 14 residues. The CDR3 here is CASSVDRGREKLFF. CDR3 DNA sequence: TGTGCCAGCAGTGTAGACAGGGGGCGCGAAAAACTGTTTTTT.

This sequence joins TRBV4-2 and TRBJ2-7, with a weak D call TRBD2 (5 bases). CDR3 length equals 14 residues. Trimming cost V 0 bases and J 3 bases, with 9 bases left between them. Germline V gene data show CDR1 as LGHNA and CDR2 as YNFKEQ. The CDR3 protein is CASSQERASYEQYF. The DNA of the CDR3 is TGTGCCAGCAGCCAAGAGAGGGCAAGCTACGAGCAGTACTTC.

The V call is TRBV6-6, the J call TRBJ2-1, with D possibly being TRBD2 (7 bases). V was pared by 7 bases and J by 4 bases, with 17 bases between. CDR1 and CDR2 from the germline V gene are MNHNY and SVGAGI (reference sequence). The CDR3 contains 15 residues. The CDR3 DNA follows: TGTGCCAGCAAAAAGGGGGGGGGCATATACAATGAGCAGTTCTTC. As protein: CASKKGGGIYNEQFF.

The CDR3 loop is CASSQQGNTEAFF. The CDR3 coding sequence is TGTGCCAGCAGTCAGCAGGGGAACACTGAAGCTTTCTTT. The chain has TRBV27 and TRBJ1-1; weak D call: TRBD1 (5 bases). The V end lost 5 bases, the J end lost 1 base, and 8 bases lay between the germline ends. The length of the CDR3 is 13 residues. Germline CDR1 is MNHEY and CDR2 is SMNVEV (reference sequence).

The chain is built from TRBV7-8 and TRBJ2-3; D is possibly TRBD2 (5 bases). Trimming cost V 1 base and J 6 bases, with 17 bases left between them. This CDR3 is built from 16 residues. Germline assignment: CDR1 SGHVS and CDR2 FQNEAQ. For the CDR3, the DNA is TGTGCCAGCAGCTTAGATACAGATTTGGGAGTTGATACGCAGTATTTT. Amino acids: CASSLDTDLGVDTQYF.

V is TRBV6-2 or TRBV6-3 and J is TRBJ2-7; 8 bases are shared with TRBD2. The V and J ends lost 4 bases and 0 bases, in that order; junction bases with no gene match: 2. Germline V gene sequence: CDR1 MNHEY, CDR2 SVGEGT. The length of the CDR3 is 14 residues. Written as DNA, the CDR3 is TGTGCCAGCAGTTTGGCGGGGGGCTCCTACGAGCAGTACGTC. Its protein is CASSLAGGSYEQYV.

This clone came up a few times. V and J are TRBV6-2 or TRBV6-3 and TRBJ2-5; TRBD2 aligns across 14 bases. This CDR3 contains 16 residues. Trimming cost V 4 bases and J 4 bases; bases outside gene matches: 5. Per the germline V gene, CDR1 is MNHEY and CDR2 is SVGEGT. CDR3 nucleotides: TGTGCCAGCAGTTTTACGGGACTAGCGGGGGCAGAGACCCAGTACTTC. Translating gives CASSFTGLAGAETQYF.

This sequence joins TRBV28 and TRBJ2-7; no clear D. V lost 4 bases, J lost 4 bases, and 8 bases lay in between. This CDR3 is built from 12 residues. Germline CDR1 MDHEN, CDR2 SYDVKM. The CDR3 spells CASSSQIYEQYF. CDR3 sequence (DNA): TGTGCCAGCAGTTCCCAGATTTACGAGCAGTACTTC.

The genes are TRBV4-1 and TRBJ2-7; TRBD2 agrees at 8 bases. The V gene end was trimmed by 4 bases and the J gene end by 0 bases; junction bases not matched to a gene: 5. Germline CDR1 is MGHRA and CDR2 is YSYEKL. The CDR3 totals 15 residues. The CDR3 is CASSLHAGGSYEQYF. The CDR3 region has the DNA TGCGCCAGCAGCCTGCATGCGGGGGGCTCCTACGAGCAGTACTTC.

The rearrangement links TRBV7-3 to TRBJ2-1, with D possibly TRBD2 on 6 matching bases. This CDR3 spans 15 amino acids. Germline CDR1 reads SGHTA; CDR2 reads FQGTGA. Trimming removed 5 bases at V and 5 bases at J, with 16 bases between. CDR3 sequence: CASSPQAGTHNEQFF. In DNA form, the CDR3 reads TGTGCCAGCAGCCCTCAAGCGGGTACTCACAATGAGCAGTTCTTC.

The CDR3 region has the DNA TGTGCCAGCAGTTTATACTGGGACAGGGGAAACACCGGGGAGCTGTTTTTT. Its translation is CASSLYWDRGNTGELFF. This chain connects TRBV28 to TRBJ2-2; 10 nucleotides align to TRBD1. Unmatched junction bases numbered 4, after V lost 1 base and J lost 2 bases. This CDR3 region has 17 residues. Germline CDR1 is MDHEN and CDR2 is SYDVKM.

The CDR3 DNA sequence: TGCAGTGCTAGTGGGGACTCTGCCGGGGAGCTGTTTTTT. This translates into CSASGDSAGELFF. V gene TRBV20-1 combines with J gene TRBJ2-2; tentatively, D is TRBD2 (6 bases). Trimming removed 3 bases at V and 6 bases at J, with 11 bases between. The CDR3 extends over 13 amino acids. From germline, CDR1 is DFQATT and CDR2 SNEGSKA (reference sequence).

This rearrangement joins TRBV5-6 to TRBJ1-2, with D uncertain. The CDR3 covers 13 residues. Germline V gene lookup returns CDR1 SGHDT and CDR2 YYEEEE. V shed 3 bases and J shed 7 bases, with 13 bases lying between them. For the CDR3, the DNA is TGTGCCAGCAGCTGGGCGATAACAGCTGGCTACACCTTC. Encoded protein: CASSWAITAGYTF. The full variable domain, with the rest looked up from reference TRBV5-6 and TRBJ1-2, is DAGVTQSPTHLIKTRGQQVTLRCSPKSGHDTVSWYQQALGQGPQFIFQYYEEEERQRGNFPDRFSGHQFPNYSSELNVNALLLGDSALYLCASSWAITAGYTFGSGTRLTVV.

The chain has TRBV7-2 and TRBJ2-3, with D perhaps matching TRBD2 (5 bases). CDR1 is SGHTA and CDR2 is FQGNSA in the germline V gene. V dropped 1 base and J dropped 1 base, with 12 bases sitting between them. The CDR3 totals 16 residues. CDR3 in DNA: TGTGCCAGCAGCTTAGATGTGTACGGGGGCACAGATACGCAGTATTTT. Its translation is CASSLDVYGGTDTQYF.

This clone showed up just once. The CDR3 region is CASPVSTNYGYTF. Here the CDR3 DNA reads TGTGCCAGCCCTGTTAGTACGAACTATGGCTACACCTTC. The chain links TRBV7-3 to TRBJ1-2; D unresolved. The CDR3 runs 13 residues. Germline CDR1 SGHTA, CDR2 FQGTGA. Trimming took off 8 bases at V and 2 bases at J, with 12 bases between the two ends.

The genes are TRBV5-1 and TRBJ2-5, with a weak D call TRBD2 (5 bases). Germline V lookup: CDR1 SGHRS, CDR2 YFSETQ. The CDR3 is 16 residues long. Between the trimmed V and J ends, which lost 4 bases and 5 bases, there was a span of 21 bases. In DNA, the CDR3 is TGCGCCAGCAGCAGCGGAGAAAGGGCGGGTTATGAGACCCAGTACTTC. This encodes CASSSGERAGYETQYF.

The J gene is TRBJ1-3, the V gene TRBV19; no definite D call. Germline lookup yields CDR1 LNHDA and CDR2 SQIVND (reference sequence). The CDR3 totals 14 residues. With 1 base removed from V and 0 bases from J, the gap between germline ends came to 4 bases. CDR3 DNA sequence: TGTGCCAGTAGTATAGCGGGCTCTGGAAACACCATATATTTT. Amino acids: CASSIAGSGNTIYF.

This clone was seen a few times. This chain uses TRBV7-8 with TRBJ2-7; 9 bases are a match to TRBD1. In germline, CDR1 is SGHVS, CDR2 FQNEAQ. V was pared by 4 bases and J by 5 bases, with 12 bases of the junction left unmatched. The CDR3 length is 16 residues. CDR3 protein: CASSSYRGQGIHEQYF. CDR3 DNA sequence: TGTGCCAGCAGCTCCTACCGGGGACAGGGAATCCACGAGCAGTACTTC.

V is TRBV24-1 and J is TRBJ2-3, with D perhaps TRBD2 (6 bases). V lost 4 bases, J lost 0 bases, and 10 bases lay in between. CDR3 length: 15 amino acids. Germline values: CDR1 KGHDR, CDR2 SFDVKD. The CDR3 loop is CATSDGTSSTDTQYF. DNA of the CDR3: TGTGCCACCAGTGACGGGACTTCCAGCACAGATACGCAGTATTTT.

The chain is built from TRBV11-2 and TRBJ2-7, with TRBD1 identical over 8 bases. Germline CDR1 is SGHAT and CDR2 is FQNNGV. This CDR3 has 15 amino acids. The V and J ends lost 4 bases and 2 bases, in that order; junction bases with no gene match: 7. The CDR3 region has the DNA TGTGCCAGCAGCTCTTTCCGGACAGGGACCTACGAGCAGTACTTC. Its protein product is CASSSFRTGTYEQYF. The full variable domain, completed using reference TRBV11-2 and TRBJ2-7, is EAGVAQSPRYKIIEKRQSVAFWCNPISGHATLYWYQQILGQGPKLLIQFQNNGVVDDSQLPKDRFSAERLKGVDSTLKIQPAKLEDSAVYLCASSSFRTGTYEQYFGPGTRLTVT.

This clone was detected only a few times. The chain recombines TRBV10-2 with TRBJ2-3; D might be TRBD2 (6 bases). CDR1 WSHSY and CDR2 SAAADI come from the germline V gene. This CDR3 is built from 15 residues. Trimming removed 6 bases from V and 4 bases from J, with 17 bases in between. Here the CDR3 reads CASRRLVQVPDTQYF. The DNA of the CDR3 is TGCGCCAGCAGGAGACTAGTTCAGGTGCCAGATACGCAGTATTTT.

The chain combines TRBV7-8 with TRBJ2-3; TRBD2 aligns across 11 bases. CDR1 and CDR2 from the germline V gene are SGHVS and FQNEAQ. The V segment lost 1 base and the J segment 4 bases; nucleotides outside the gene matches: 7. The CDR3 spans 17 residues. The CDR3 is CASSLGIAGGPADTQYF. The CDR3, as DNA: TGTGCCAGCAGCTTAGGGATAGCGGGGGGGCCAGCAGATACGCAGTATTTT. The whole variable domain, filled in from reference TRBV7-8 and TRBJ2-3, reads GAGVSQSPRYKVAKRGQDVALRCDPISGHVSLFWYQQALGQGPEFLTYFQNEAQLDKSGLPSDRFFAERPEGSVSTLKIQRTQQEDSAVYLCASSLGIAGGPADTQYFGPGTRLTVL.